This TCR beta chain was profiled in a study of post-analysis software for immune sequencing data. Study observations and caveats: Among 5 or 6 TRBV segments more frequent in patients than controls were TRBV5-6, TRBV5-1 and TRBV20-1.

Comment on this clonotype: The antigen is not known.

TCR beta cDNA libraries had unique molecular identifiers. TCRdb re-called the PCR reads through MiXCR, storing one row per CDR3 protein. The sample includes around 770,000 distinct CDR3 sequences, 35% to 55% seen only once; the top ten take roughly 5.2%. V shed 8 bases and J 13 bases; nucleotides not matched to a gene: 8. Germline CDR1 reads SGHDT; CDR2 reads YYEEEE. This CDR3 region has 11 residues. The receptor's source is a girl aged 5-17 years with multiple sclerosis. Sequences were obtained from blood. The chain employs TRBV5-6 and TRBJ2-1, with TRBD2 matching 8 bases. For the CDR3, the DNA is TGTGCCAGTTCCGCGGGACTAGATCAGTTCTTC. It specifies CASSAGLDQFF.